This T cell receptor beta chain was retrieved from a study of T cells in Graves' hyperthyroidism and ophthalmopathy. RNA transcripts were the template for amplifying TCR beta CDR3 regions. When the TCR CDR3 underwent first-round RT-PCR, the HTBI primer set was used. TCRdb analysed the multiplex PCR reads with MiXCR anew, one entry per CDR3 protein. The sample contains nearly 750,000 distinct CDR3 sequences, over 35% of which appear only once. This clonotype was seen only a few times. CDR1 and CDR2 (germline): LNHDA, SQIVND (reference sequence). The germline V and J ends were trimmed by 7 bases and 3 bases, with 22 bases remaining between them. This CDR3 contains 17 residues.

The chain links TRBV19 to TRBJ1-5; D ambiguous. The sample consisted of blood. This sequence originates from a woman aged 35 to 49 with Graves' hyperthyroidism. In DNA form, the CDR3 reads TGTGCCAGTACACCAAGAGGCAGGCATTACAACAATCAGCCCCAGCATTTT. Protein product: CASTPRGRHYNNQPQHF. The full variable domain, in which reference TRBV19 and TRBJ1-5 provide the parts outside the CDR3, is DGGITQSPKYLFRKEGQNVTLSCEQNLNHDAMYWYRQDPGQGLRLIYYSQIVNDFQKGDIAEGYSVSREKKESFPLTVTSAQKNPTAFYLCASTPRGRHYNNQPQHFGDGTRLSIL.